The 23 T cell receptor beta chains below come from one sample, sequenced in a study of cytomegalovirus exposure and HLA in healthy donors. Amplification used 60 Vbeta primers and 13 Jbeta primers. Some clones are missing from TCRdb's copy, which holds only in-frame ones; the method was immunoSEQ multiplex PCR. The sample contains around 110,000 clones, 81% of which appear only once. The specimen sequenced was PBMCs. All receptors derive from a woman aged 30 to 39 in good health and CMV-seronegative.

The chain recombines TRBV25-1 with TRBJ2-2, with D perhaps TRBD1 (6 bases). Germline V gene sequence: CDR1 MGHDK, CDR2 SYGVNS. The CDR3 runs to 14 residues. Trimming removed 7 bases from V and 6 bases from J, with 15 bases in between. The CDR3 region has the DNA TGTGCCAGCAATACCTGGGGGCCGGCCGGGGAGCTGTTTTTT. This codes for CASNTWGPAGELFF.

The V call is TRBV27, the J call TRBJ2-1; weak D call: TRBD2 (6 bases). The V and J ends lost 5 bases and 0 bases respectively, with 11 bases between them. Germline values: CDR1 MNHEY, CDR2 SMNVEV (reference sequence). The CDR3 runs to 15 residues. CDR3 DNA sequence: TGTGCCAGCAGTCCTCTCGGGGGCTCCTACAATGAGCAGTTCTTC. Its translation: CASSPLGGSYNEQFF.

J is TRBJ2-7 and V is TRBV4-2, with 10 bases that match TRBD1. The J segment lost 7 bases and the V segment lost 0 bases, leaving 9 bases of the junction unmatched. Looked up from germline, CDR1 is LGHNA and CDR2 is YNFKEQ. This CDR3 is 16 amino acids long. The CDR3 spells CASSQDPPGTGEEQYF. CDR3 nucleotides: TGTGCCAGCAGCCAAGATCCCCCTGGGACAGGGGAGGAGCAGTACTTC.

The rearrangement uses TRBV6-4 and TRBJ2-3; TRBD2 matches 11 bases. J lost 1 base, V lost 6 bases, and 6 bases had no gene match. Germline V gives CDR1 MRHNA, CDR2 SNTAGT. The CDR3 runs 16 residues. CDR3 in DNA: TGTGCCAGCAGCCCCGGACTAGCGGGTGGCACAGATACGCAGTATTTT. Its protein is CASSPGLAGGTDTQYF.

Only a few counts were recorded for this clone. The V gene is TRBV4-3, the J gene TRBJ2-4; perhaps TRBD2 as D (6 bases). CDR1 and CDR2 (germline): LGHNA, YSLEER. CDR3 length equals 15 residues. Deletions cut 1 base from V and 0 bases from J, with 7 bases between. In DNA, the CDR3 is TGCGCCAGCAGCCAAGGGGGACTAGCCAAAAACATTCAGTACTTC. Translated, it gives CASSQGGLAKNIQYF.

The sample holds a few counts of this clone. The chain links TRBV7-9 to TRBJ1-4; 8 nucleotides align to TRBD1. Germline V gives CDR1 SEHNR, CDR2 FQNEAQ (reference sequence). There are 14 residues in the CDR3. The junction had 4 bases not matched to a gene; V was cut back by 5 bases and J by 5 bases. In DNA, the CDR3 is TGTGCCAGCAGCCGAGGACAGGGAAATGAAAAACTGTTTTTT. This sequence encodes CASSRGQGNEKLFF.

The chain combines TRBV2 with TRBJ2-7, with D tentatively TRBD2 (5 bases). The CDR3 sequence is 14 residues long. V lost 7 bases and J 0 bases, leaving 13 bases between the germline ends. The germline gives CDR1 SNHLY, CDR2 FYNNEI. As DNA, the CDR3 is TGTGCCAGCATTCCGGGATTGAGCTCCTACGAGCAGTACTTC. As protein: CASIPGLSSYEQYF.

The rearrangement uses TRBV28 and TRBJ2-5, with D possibly being TRBD1 (6 bases). The CDR3 has 14 residues. Germline loops: CDR1 MDHEN, CDR2 SYDVKM. Trimming cost V 7 bases and J 5 bases, with 17 bases left between them. As DNA, the CDR3 is TGTGCCAGCACCCTTGGGGGCGAGGTGGAGACCCAGTACTTC. It specifies CASTLGGEVETQYF.

The chain has TRBV7-8 and TRBJ2-5; TRBD2 might be the D (5 bases). From germline, CDR1 is SGHVS and CDR2 FQNEAQ. The germline V and J ends were trimmed by 5 bases and 2 bases, with 18 bases remaining between them. This CDR3 comprises 16 residues. CDR3 loop: CASSTAFGGFQETQYF. The CDR3 DNA follows: TGTGCCAGCAGCACGGCTTTTGGCGGGTTTCAAGAGACCCAGTACTTC.

This sequence joins TRBV18 and TRBJ2-5, with 10 bases fitting TRBD2. The end of the DNA aligns better with TRBJ2-7, so the J call may be wrong. Germline CDR1 reads KGHSH; CDR2 reads LQKENI. This CDR3 spans 17 amino acids. DNA for the CDR3: TGTGCCAGCTCACGCGGAGCGGGAGGGCCTCAGTCCTACGAGCAGTACTTC. Its protein is CASSRGAGGPQSYEQYF.

The chain couples TRBV7-2 to TRBJ2-7; no firm D call. The germline V gene encodes CDR1 SGHTA and CDR2 FQGNSA. Trimming took 0 bases from V and 4 from J, leaving 7 bases between them. CDR3 length: 13 residues. Here the CDR3 DNA reads TGTGCCAGCAGCTTAGCGGCGGTATACGAGCAGTACTTC. The encoded protein is CASSLAAVYEQYF.

Turning to this clone: Other DNA sequences in the sample encode the same CDR3. The chain couples TRBV7-9 to TRBJ2-5; possibly TRBD2 for D (7 bases). The length of the CDR3 is 18 residues. From germline, CDR1 is SEHNR and CDR2 FQNEAQ (reference sequence). Trimming stripped 5 bases from V and 1 base from J, with 23 bases between. The CDR3 coding sequence is TGTGCCAGCAGCCAGGGGCCGGGACTGGCGGGGGCCCAAGAGACCCAGTACTTC. Amino acids: CASSQGPGLAGAQETQYF. The complete variable domain, with remaining parts taken from reference TRBV7-9 and TRBJ2-5, reads DTGVSQNPRHKITKRGQNVTFRCDPISEHNRLYWYRQTLGQGPEFLTYFQNEAQLEKSRLLSDRFSAERPKGSFSTLEIQRTEQGDSAMYLCASSQGPGLAGAQETQYFGPGTRLLVL.

The chain has TRBV7-9 and TRBJ1-5; D is uncertain. CDR1 is SEHNR and CDR2 is FQNEAQ in the germline V gene (reference sequence). The CDR3 totals 14 residues. The ends were cut back, 5 bases at V and 3 bases at J, with 11 bases in the middle. The CDR3 region has the DNA TGTGCCAGCAGCGACGACGGACTCAATCAGCCCCAGCATTTT. Its translation: CASSDDGLNQPQHF.

Here the CDR3 DNA reads TGTGCCAGCAGCTTATTGGGGGGTTTAGGCAAAAACATTCAGTACTTC. Translated, it gives CASSLLGGLGKNIQYF. The chain joins TRBV7-9 to TRBJ2-4; D may be TRBD2 (6 bases). This CDR3 is 16 amino acids long. V dropped 2 bases and J dropped 3 bases, with 14 bases sitting between them. Germline CDR1 and CDR2: SEHNR and FQNEAQ (reference sequence).

This chain joins TRBV10-3 and TRBJ2-5; D is perhaps TRBD1 (6 bases). The length of the CDR3 is 13 residues. The V gene's germline CDR1 is ENHRY and CDR2 SYGVKD. V lost 4 bases and J 1 base, leaving 7 bases between the germline ends. The CDR3 here is CAISGTAQETQYF. DNA of the CDR3: TGTGCCATCAGTGGGACAGCCCAAGAGACCCAGTACTTC.

V is TRBV27 and J is TRBJ2-7; D perhaps matches TRBD2 (6 bases). Germline CDR1 reads MNHEY; CDR2 reads SMNVEV (reference sequence). The V end lost 6 bases, the J end lost 1 base, and 13 bases lay between the germline ends. CDR3 length equals 14 residues. CDR3 residues: CASRSGLNSYEQYF. The CDR3 coding sequence is TGTGCCAGCAGATCCGGACTAAATTCCTACGAGCAGTACTTC.

This chain uses TRBV27 with TRBJ2-5, with 10 bases aligning to TRBD2. The V segment lost 3 bases and the J segment 13 bases; nucleotides outside the gene matches: 5. The CDR3 loop spans 12 amino acids. Germline lookup yields CDR1 MNHEY and CDR2 SMNVEV (reference sequence). CDR3 nucleotide sequence: TGTGCCAGCAGTTTCACTAGCGGGATGTTGTACTTC. Its translation: CASSFTSGMLYF.

This clone has just one count. V and J are TRBV18 and TRBJ2-1; 9 nucleotides match TRBD2. This CDR3 contains 17 residues. With 1 base clipped from V and 6 bases from J, the junction kept 10 bases outside the gene matches. The germline CDR1 and CDR2 sequences are KGHSH and LQKENI. The CDR3: CASSPLDWREGSNEQFF. The CDR3 DNA sequence: TGTGCCAGCTCACCACTCGACTGGCGGGAGGGGTCCAATGAGCAGTTCTTC.

The rearrangement joins TRBV7-8 to TRBJ2-7; TRBD2 aligns across 10 bases. Trimming cost V 1 base and J 4 bases; bases outside gene matches: 7. The CDR3 is 16 amino acids. Germline loops: CDR1 SGHVS, CDR2 FQNEAQ. The CDR3 region has the DNA TGTGCCAGCAGCTTAGTTGTGACTAGCGGGTTTTACGAGCAGTACTTC. Protein product: CASSLVVTSGFYEQYF.

The gene calls are TRBV7-8 and TRBJ2-7; 7 positions match TRBD1. CDR1 and CDR2 from the germline V gene are SGHVS and FQNEAQ. The CDR3 sequence is 13 residues long. J was trimmed by 3 bases and V by 5 bases; bases with no gene match: 4. For the CDR3, the DNA is TGTGCCAGCAGCACGAGGACAGGCTACGAGCAGTACTTC. Translation gives CASSTRTGYEQYF.

This clone was counted a few times. J is TRBJ2-5 and V is TRBV18, with 8 nucleotides matching TRBD2. The CDR3 contains 15 residues. The V and J ends lost 6 bases and 5 bases, in that order; junction bases with no gene match: 11. In germline, CDR1 is KGHSH, CDR2 LQKENI. CDR3 sequence: CASSPRLAYEETQYF. CDR3 DNA sequence: TGTGCCAGCTCCCCGAGACTAGCGTATGAGGAGACCCAGTACTTC.

This clone was detected once. V usage is TRBV6-4 and J usage is TRBJ2-1; 11 positions agree with TRBD2. V gave up 0 bases and J gave up 9 bases; unmatched junction bases: 10. Germline CDR1 and CDR2: MRHNA and SNTAGT. The CDR3 loop spans 17 amino acids. The CDR3 DNA reads as TGTGCCAGCAGTGACTCGAGTCGAGGACTAGCGGGTGGTGAGCAGTTCTTC. Its translation is CASSDSSRGLAGGEQFF.

The J gene is TRBJ1-2, the V gene TRBV23-1, with TRBD1 identical over 12 bases. TRBV23-1 is an ORF; its function is uncertain. With V trimmed by 0 bases and J by 4 bases, 12 bases remained unmatched. The CDR3 consists of 19 residues. This CDR3 is CASSQSRWDRGLQRYGYTF. For the CDR3, the DNA is TGCGCCAGCAGTCAATCACGGTGGGACAGGGGGCTCCAACGCTATGGCTACACCTTC.